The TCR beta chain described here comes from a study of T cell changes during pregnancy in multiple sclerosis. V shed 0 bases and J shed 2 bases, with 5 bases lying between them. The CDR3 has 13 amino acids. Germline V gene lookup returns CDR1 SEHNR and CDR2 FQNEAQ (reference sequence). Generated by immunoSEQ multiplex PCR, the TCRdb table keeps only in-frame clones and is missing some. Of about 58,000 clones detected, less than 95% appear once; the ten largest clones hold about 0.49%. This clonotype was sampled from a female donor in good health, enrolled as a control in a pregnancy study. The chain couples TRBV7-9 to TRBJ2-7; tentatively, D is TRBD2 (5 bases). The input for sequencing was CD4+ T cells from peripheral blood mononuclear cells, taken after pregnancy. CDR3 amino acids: CASSLAGTYEQYF. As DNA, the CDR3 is TGTGCCAGCAGCTTAGCCGGGACCTACGAGCAGTACTTC.